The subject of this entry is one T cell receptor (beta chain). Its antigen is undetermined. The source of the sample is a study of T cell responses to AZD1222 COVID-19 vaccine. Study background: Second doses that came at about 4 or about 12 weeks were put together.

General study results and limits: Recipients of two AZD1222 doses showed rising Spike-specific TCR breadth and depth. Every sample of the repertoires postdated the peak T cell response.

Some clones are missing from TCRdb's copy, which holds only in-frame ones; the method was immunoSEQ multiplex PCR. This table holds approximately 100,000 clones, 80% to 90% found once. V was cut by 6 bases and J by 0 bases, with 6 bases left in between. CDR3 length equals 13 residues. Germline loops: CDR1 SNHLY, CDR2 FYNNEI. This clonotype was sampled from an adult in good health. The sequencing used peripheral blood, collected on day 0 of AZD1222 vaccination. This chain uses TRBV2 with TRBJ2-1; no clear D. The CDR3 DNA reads TGTGCCAGCAGGGGCGGCTCCTACAATGAGCAGTTCTTC. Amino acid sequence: CASRGGSYNEQFF.